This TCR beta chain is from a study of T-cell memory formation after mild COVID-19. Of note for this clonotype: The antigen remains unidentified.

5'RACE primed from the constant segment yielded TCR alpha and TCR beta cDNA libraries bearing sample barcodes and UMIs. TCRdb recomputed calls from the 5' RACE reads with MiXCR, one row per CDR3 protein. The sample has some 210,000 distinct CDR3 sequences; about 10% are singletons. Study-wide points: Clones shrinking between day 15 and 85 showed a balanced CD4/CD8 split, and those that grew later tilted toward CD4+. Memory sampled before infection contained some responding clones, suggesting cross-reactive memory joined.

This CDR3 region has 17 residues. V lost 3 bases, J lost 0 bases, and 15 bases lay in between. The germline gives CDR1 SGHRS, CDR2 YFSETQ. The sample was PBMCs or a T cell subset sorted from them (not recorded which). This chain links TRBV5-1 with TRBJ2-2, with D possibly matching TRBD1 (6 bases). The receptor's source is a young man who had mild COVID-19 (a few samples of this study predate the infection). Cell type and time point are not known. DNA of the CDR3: TGCGCCAGCAGCTCCGAGGGTAGGGGGTCGAACACCGGGGAGCTGTTTTTT. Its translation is CASSSEGRGSNTGELFF.